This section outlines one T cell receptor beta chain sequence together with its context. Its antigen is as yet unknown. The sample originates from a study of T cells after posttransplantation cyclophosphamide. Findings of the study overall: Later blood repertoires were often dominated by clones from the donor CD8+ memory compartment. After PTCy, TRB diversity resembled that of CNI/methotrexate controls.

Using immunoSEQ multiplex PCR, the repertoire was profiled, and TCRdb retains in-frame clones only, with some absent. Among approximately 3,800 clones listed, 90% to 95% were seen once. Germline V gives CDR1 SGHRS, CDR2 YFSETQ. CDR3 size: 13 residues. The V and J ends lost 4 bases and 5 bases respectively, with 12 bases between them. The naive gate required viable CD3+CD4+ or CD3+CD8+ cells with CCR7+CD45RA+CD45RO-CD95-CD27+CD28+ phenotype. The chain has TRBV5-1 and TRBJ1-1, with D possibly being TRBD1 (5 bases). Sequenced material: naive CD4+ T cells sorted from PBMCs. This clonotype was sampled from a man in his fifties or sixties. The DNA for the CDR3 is TGCGCCAGCAGCGTGGGGGGGGTGACTGAAGCTTTCTTT. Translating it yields CASSVGGVTEAFF.